The present T cell receptor beta chain was sequenced within a study of identical twins' blood T cells. TCRdb reanalysed the 5' RACE reads using MiXCR and keeps one entry per CDR3 protein. The profile shows a few hundred thousand distinct CDR3 sequences, roughly 28% of them singletons. Germline-derived CDR1 and CDR2 are SGHDN and FVKESK. CDR3 length: 15 amino acids. Deletions cut 4 bases from V and 7 bases from J, with 17 bases between. This TCR came from a woman aged 18 to 55 in good health. The sample taken for sequencing was PBMCs. The chain links TRBV14 to TRBJ1-5, with D unresolved. The CDR3 DNA reads TGTGCCAGCAGCCTGTGGAAGGTGGCTGAGCAGCCCCAGCATTTT. Amino acid sequence: CASSLWKVAEQPQHF.